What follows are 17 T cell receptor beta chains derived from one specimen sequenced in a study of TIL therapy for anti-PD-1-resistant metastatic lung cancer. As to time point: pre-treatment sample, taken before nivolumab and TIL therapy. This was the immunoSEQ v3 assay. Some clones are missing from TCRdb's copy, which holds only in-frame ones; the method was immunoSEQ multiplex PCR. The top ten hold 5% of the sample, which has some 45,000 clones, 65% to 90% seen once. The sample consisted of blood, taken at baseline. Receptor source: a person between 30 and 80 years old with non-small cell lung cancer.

The CDR3 DNA reads TGCAGTGCTAGTGCTGGGGGCCGCAATGAGCAGTTCTTC. Translating it yields CSASAGGRNEQFF. The chain carries TRBV20-1 and TRBJ2-1, with TRBD1 as a possible D gene (6 bases). This CDR3 contains 13 residues. V was cut by 3 bases and J by 6 bases, with 12 bases left in between. The germline V gene encodes CDR1 DFQATT and CDR2 SNEGSKA (reference sequence).

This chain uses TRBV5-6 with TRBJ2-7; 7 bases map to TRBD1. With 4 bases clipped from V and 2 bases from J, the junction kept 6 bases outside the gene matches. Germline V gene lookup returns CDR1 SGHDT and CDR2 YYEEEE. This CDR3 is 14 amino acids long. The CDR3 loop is CASSGTANPYEQYF. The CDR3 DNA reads TGTGCCAGCAGCGGGACAGCCAATCCCTACGAGCAGTACTTC.

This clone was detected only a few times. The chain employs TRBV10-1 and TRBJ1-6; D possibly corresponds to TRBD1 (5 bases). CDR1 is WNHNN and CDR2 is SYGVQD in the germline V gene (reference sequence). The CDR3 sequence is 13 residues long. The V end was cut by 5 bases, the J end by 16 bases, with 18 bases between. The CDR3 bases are TGCGCCAGCAGTTCCTCCGGGACCGGGGAACTCCACTTT. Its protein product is CASSSSGTGELHF.

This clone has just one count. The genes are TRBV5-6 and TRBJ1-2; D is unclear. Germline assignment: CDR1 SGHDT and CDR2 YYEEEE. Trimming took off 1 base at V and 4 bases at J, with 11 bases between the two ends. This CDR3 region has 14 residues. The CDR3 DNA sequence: TGTGCCAGCAGCTTGAAACAGAGAACCTATGGCTACACCTTC. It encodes CASSLKQRTYGYTF.

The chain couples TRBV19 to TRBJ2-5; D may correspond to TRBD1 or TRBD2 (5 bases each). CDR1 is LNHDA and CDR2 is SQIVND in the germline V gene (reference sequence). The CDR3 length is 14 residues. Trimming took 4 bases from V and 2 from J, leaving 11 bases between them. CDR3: CASSTGPVQETQYF. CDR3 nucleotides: TGTGCCAGTAGTACGGGACCGGTACAAGAGACCCAGTACTTC.

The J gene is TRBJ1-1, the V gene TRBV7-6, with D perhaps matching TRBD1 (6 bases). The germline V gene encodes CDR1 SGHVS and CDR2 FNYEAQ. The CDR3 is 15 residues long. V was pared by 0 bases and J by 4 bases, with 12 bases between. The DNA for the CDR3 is TGTGCCAGCAGCTTAGCCTTACAGGGAGGCACTGAAGCTTTCTTT. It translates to CASSLALQGGTEAFF.

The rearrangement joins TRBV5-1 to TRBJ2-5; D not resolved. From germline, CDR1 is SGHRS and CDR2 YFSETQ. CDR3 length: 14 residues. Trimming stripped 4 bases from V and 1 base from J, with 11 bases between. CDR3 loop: CASSRVGPQETQYF. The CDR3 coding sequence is TGCGCCAGCAGCAGAGTTGGGCCCCAAGAGACCCAGTACTTC. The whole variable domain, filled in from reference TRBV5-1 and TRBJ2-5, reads KAGVTQTPRYLIKTRGQQVTLSCSPISGHRSVSWYQQTPGQGLQFLFEYFSETQRNKGNFPGRFSGRQFSNSRSEMNVSTLELGDSALYLCASSRVGPQETQYFGPGTRLLVL.

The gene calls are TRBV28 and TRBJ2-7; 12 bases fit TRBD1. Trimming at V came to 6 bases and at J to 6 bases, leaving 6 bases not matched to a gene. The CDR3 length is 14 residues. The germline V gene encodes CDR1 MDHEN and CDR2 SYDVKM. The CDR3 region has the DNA TGTGCCAGCAGATCCGGGACAGGGGGCTTCGAGCAGTACTTC. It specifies CASRSGTGGFEQYF.

CDR3 nucleotide sequence: TGTGCCAGCAGTTCTCTACCTCGACTAGCGGACCAAGAGACCCAGTACTTC. It encodes CASSSLPRLADQETQYF. This chain uses TRBV28 with TRBJ2-5, with 9 bases aligning to TRBD2. J was trimmed by 0 bases and V by 4 bases; bases with no gene match: 9. The CDR3 extends over 17 amino acids. CDR1 is MDHEN, CDR2 SYDVKM, per germline.

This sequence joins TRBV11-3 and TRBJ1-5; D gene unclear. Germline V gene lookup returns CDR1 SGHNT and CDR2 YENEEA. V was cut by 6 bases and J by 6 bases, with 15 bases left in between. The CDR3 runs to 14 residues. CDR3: CASSPLIRAQPQHF. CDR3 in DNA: TGTGCCAGCAGTCCCCTGATACGGGCTCAGCCCCAGCATTTT.

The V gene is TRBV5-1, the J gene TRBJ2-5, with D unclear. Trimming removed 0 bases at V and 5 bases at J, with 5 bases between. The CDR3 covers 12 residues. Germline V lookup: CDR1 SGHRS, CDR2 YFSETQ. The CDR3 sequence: CASSLDGETQYF. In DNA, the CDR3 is TGCGCCAGCAGCTTGGATGGGGAGACCCAGTACTTC.

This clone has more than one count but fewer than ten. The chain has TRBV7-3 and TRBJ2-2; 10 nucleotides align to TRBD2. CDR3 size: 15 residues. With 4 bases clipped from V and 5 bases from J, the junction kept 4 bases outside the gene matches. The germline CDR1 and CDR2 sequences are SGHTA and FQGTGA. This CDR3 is CASSWGLARTGELFF. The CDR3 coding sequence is TGTGCCAGCAGCTGGGGACTAGCGAGGACCGGGGAGCTGTTTTTT.

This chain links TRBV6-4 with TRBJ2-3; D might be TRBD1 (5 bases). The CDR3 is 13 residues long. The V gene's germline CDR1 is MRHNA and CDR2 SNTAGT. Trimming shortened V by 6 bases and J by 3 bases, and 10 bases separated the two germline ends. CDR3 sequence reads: CASSSRVTDTQYF. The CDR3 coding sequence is TGTGCCAGCAGCTCCAGGGTAACAGATACGCAGTATTTT.

The CDR3 bases are TGTGCCAGCAGCCTCAACTGGCGGGAGACCCAGTACTTC. Translating gives CASSLNWRETQYF. The chain joins TRBV3-1 (or the pseudogene TRBV3-2) to TRBJ2-5; no firm D call. Per the germline V gene, CDR1 is LGHDT and CDR2 is YNNKEL (reference sequence). The V end was cut by 4 bases, the J end by 5 bases, with 11 bases between. The CDR3 loop spans 13 amino acids.

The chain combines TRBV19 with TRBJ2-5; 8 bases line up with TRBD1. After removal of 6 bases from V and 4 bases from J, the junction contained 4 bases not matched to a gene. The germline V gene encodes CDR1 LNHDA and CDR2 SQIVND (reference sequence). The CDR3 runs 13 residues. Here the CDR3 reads CASRGRGLETQYF. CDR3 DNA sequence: TGTGCCAGTAGGGGCAGGGGGCTAGAGACCCAGTACTTC.

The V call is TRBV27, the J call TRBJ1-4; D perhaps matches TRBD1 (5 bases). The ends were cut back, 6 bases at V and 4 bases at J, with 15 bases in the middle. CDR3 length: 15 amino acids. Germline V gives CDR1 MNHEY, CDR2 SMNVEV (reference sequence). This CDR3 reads CASRCGTEDNEKLFF. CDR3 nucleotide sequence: TGTGCCAGCAGGTGCGGGACGGAAGATAATGAAAAACTGTTTTTT.

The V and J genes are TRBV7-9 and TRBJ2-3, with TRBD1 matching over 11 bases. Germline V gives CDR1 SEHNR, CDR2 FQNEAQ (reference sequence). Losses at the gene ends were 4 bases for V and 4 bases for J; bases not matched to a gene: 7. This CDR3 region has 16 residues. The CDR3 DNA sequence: TGTGCCAGCAGCTCGACCGGACAGGGGGCATCAGATACGCAGTATTTT. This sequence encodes CASSSTGQGASDTQYF.